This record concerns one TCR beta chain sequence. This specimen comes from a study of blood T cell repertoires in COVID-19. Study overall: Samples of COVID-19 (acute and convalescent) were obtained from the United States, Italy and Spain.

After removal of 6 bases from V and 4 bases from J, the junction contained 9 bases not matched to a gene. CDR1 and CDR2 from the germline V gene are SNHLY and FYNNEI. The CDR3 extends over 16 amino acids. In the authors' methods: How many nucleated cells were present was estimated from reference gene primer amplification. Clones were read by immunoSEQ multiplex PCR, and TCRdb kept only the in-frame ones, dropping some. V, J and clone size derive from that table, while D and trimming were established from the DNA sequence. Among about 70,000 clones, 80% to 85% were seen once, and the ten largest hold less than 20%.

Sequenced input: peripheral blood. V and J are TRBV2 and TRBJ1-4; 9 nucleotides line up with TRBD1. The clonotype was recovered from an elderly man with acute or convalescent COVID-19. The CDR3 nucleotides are TGTGCCAGCAGGAAACCGGGACAGGGAGATAATGAAAAACTGTTTTTT. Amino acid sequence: CASRKPGQGDNEKLFF.